This T cell receptor beta chain was captured in a study of T cell repertoires in cytomegalovirus infection. Study-wide background: Both a matching HLA type and CMV infection were indicated by public TCR beta signatures.

On this clonotype: Antigen specificity is unknown.

Whole-study results and caveats: Across the ex vivo response, the dominant clonotypes were HLA-C-restricted CMV-specific TCR beta clonotypes. Accumulated public TCR beta family frequency recognized individuals carrying CMV together with the relevant HLA.

TCRdb re-called the reads with MiXCR, one entry per CDR3 protein. This table has around 300,000 distinct CDR3 sequences, under 25% appearing once. The CDR3 extends over 12 amino acids. V gave up 7 bases and J gave up 0 bases, with 6 bases separating them. Germline V gives CDR1 MDHEN, CDR2 SYDVKM. The TCR originated in a human donor in good health (CMV status not recorded). Some clones in this sample may be carry-over from other donors' samples. The source was cultured PBMCs, collected from culture after CMV antigen stimulation. V gene TRBV28 combines with J gene TRBJ1-2; no reliable D call. CDR3 in DNA: TGTGCCAGCACCGACCCTAACTATGGCTACACCTTC. This translates into CASTDPNYGYTF.